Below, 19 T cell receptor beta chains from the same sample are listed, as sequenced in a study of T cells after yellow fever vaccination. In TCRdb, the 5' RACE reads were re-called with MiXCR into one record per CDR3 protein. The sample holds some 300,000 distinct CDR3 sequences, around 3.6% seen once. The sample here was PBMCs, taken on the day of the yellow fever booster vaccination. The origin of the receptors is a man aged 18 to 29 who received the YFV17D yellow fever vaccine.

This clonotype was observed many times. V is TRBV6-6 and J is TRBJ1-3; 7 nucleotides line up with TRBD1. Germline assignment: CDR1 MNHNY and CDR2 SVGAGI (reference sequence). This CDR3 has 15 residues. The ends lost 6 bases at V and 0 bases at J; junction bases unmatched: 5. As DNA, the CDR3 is TGTGCCAGCAGCCGCGGACAGGTCTCTGGAAACACCATATATTTT. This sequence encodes CASSRGQVSGNTIYF.

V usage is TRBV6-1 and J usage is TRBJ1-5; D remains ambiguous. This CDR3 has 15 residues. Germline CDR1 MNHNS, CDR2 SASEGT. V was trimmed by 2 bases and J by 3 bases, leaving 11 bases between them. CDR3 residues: CASSEKFQNNQPQHF. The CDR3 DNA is TGTGCCAGCAGTGAAAAGTTCCAGAACAATCAGCCCCAGCATTTT.

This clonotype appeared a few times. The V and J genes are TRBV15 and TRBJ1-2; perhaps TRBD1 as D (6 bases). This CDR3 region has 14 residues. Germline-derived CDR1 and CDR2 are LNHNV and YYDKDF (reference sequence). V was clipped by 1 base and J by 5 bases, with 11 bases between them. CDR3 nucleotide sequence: TGTGCCACCAGCAGAGTCGACAGGCAGTATGGCTACACCTTC. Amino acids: CATSRVDRQYGYTF.

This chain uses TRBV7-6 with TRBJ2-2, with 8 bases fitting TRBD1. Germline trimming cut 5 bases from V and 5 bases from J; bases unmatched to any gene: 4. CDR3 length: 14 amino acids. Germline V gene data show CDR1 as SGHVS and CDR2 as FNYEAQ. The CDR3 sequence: CASSRTGPTGELFF. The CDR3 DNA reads TGTGCCAGCAGCCGGACAGGGCCGACCGGGGAGCTGTTTTTT.

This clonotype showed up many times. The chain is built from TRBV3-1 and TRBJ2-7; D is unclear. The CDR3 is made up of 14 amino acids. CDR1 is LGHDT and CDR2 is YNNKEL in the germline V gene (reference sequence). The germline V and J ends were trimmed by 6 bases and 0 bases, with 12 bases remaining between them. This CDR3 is CASSPTDFSYEQYF. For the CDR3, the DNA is TGTGCCAGCAGTCCAACAGATTTCTCCTACGAGCAGTACTTC.

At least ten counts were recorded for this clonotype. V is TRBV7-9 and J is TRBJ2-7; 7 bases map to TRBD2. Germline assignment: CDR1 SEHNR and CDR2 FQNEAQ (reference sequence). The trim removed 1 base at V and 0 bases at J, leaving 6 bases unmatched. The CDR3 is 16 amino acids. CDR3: CASSLVDGLVSYEQYV. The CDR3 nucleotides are TGTGCCAGCAGCTTAGTTGACGGACTAGTCTCCTACGAGCAGTACGTC.

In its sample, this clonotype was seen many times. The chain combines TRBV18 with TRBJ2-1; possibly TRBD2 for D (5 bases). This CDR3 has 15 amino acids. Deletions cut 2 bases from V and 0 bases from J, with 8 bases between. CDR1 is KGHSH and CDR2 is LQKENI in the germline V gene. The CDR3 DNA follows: TGTGCCAGCTCACCAGGACTTGACTCCTACAATGAGCAGTTCTTC. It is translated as CASSPGLDSYNEQFF.

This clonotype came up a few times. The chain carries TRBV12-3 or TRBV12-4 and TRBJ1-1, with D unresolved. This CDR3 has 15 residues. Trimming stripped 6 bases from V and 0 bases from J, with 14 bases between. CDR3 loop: CASSSSGNMNTEAFF. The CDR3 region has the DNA TGTGCCAGCAGCTCATCGGGGAACATGAACACTGAAGCTTTCTTT.

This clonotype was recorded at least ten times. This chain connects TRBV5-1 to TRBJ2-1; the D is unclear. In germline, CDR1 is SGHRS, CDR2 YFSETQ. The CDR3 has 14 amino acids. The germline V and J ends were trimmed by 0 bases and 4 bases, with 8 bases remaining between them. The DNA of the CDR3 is TGCGCCAGCAGCTTGGAGTACAGTTACAATGAGCAGTTCTTC. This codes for CASSLEYSYNEQFF.

The CDR3 DNA is TGTGCCAGCAGCTTAGAGTACCAAGAGACCCAGTACTTC. The encoded protein is CASSLEYQETQYF. The chain links TRBV11-3 to TRBJ2-5; D unclear. CDR3 length equals 13 residues. Germline CDR1 SGHNT, CDR2 YENEEA. Trimming took off 0 bases at V and 0 bases at J, with 2 bases between the two ends.

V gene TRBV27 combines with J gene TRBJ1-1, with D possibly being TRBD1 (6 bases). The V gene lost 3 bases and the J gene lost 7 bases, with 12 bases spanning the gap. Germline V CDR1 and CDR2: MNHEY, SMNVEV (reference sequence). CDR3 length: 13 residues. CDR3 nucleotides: TGTGCCAGCAGTTTTACAGGGCATGTTGAAGCTTTCTTT. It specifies CASSFTGHVEAFF.

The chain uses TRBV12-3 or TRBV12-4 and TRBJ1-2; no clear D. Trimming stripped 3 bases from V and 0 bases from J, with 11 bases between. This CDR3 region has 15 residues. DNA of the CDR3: TGTGCCAGCAGTTTCGTGACTGTAGCTAACTATGGCTACACCTTC. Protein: CASSFVTVANYGYTF.

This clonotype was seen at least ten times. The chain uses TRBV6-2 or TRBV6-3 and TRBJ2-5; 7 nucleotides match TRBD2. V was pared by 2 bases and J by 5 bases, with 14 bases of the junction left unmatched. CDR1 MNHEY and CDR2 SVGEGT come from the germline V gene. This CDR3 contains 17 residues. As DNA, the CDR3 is TGTGCCAGCAGTTACCCCGTTCAAGGCGCGGGGGATGAGACCCAGTACTTC. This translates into CASSYPVQGAGDETQYF.

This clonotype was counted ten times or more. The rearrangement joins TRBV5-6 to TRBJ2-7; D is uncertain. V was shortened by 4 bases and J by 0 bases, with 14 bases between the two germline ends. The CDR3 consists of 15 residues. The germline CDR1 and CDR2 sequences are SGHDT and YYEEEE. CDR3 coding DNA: TGTGCCAGCAGCCCAAACCCAGGAAGCTCCTACGAGCAGTACGTC. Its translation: CASSPNPGSSYEQYV.

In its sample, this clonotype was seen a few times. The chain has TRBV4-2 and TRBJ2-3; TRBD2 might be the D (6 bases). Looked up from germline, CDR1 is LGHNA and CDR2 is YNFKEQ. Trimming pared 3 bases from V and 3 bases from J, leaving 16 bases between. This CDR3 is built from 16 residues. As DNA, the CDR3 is TGTGCCAGCAGCCAGTGGTTGGGGGGAGAAACAGATACGCAGTATTTT. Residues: CASSQWLGGETDTQYF.

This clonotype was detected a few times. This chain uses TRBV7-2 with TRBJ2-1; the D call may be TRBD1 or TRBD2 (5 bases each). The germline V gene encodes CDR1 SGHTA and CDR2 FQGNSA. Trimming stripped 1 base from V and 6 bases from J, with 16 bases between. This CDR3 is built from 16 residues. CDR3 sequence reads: CASSLGGSLGVNEQFF. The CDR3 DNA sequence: TGTGCCAGCAGCTTAGGGGGGAGCCTCGGGGTCAATGAGCAGTTCTTC.

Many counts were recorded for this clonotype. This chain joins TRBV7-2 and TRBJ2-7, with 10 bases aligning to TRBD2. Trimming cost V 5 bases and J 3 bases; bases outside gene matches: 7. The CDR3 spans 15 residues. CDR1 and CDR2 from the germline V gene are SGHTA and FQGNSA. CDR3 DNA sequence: TGTGCCAGCAGCCCCACCGGGACTAGCGACTACGAGCAGTACGTC. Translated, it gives CASSPTGTSDYEQYV.

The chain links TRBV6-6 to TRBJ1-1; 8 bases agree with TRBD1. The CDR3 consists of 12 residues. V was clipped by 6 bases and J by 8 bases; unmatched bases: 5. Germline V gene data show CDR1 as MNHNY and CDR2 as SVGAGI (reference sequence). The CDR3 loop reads CASRLGQGEAFF. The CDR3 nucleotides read TGTGCCAGCAGACTAGGACAGGGCGAAGCTTTCTTT.

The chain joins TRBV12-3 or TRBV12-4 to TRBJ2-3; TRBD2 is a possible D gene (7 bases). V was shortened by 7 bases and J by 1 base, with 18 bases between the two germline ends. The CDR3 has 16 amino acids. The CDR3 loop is CASKGGGGPGTDTQYF. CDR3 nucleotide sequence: TGTGCCAGCAAGGGAGGGGGTGGCCCCGGCACAGATACGCAGTATTTT.